Presented here are 10 T cell receptor beta chains from one specimen sequenced in a study of T cell responses to AZD1222 COVID-19 vaccine. TCRdb keeps only in-frame clones here, not all; method: immunoSEQ multiplex PCR. This repertoire shows some 130,000 clones, 75% to 95% found once; its top ten account for about 2.1%. This sample comprised peripheral blood, obtained 28 days after the second AZD1222 dose. Source of these receptors: an adult who received the AZD1222 COVID-19 vaccine.

CDR3: CASSLTGNRAFF. The DNA for the CDR3 is TGTGCCAGCAGCCTGACAGGGAATCGAGCTTTCTTT. The chain is built from TRBV5-6 and TRBJ1-1; TRBD1 agrees at 7 bases. Germline V CDR1 and CDR2: SGHDT, YYEEEE. With V trimmed by 4 bases and J by 10 bases, 7 bases remained unmatched. The CDR3 runs 12 residues.

This sequence joins TRBV3-1 (or the pseudogene TRBV3-2) and TRBJ2-5; D is uncertain. The germline CDR1 and CDR2 sequences are LGHDT and YNNKEL (reference sequence). The V end lost 0 bases, the J end lost 4 bases, and 15 bases lay between the germline ends. The CDR3 is 16 amino acids. CDR3 residues: CASSQESSLGGETQYF. The CDR3 nucleotides are TGTGCCAGCAGCCAAGAATCTAGTTTGGGTGGAGAGACCCAGTACTTC.

The V gene is TRBV4-1, the J gene TRBJ2-4, with 7 nucleotides matching TRBD2. With V trimmed by 0 bases and J by 1 base, 9 bases remained unmatched. This CDR3 is 18 amino acids long. Germline assignment: CDR1 MGHRA and CDR2 YSYEKL. CDR3 sequence (DNA): TGCGCCAGCAGCCAAGAACCGATAGGGGACTATGCCAAAAACATTCAGTACTTC. Translating gives CASSQEPIGDYAKNIQYF.

The V and J genes are TRBV3-1 (or the pseudogene TRBV3-2) and TRBJ2-7; D unresolved. Germline V gives CDR1 LGHDT, CDR2 YNNKEL (reference sequence). CDR3 length: 13 residues. V was trimmed by 7 bases and J by 0 bases, leaving 10 bases between them. In nucleotides, the CDR3 is TGTGCCAGCATCGCGTTTAGCTCCTACGAGCAGTACGTC. It translates to CASIAFSSYEQYV.

The gene calls are TRBV5-8 and TRBJ2-5; 7 bases line up with TRBD1. The V gene's germline CDR1 is SGHTS and CDR2 YDEGEE. The CDR3 extends over 15 amino acids. Trimming at V came to 3 bases and at J to 1 base, leaving 6 bases not matched to a gene. The CDR3 sequence is CASSSPRQGQETQYF. Written as DNA, the CDR3 is TGTGCCAGCAGCTCCCCAAGACAGGGCCAAGAGACCCAGTACTTC.

The chain links TRBV18 to TRBJ2-3, with 15 nucleotides matching TRBD2. There are 15 residues in the CDR3. In germline, CDR1 is KGHSH, CDR2 LQKENI. Trimming removed 3 bases from V and 7 bases from J; junction bases left unmatched: 2. The CDR3, as DNA: TGTGCCAGCTCACCCGGGACTAGCGGGAGGTATACGCAGTATTTT. Its protein is CASSPGTSGRYTQYF.

The chain combines TRBV7-2 with TRBJ2-5, with 7 bases matching TRBD2. The CDR3 runs 15 residues. The V and J ends lost 5 bases and 5 bases, in that order; junction bases with no gene match: 11. Germline CDR1 is SGHTA and CDR2 is FQGNSA. In DNA, the CDR3 is TGTGCCAGCAGCCCTAGACTAGCCTTGGGGGAGACCCAGTACTTC. The encoded protein is CASSPRLALGETQYF.

V is TRBV21-1 and J is TRBJ1-2; the DNA was not compared with TRBD1, the D call given in the table. TRBV21-1 is flagged as a pseudogene. The CDR3 is 16 amino acids. CDR3 protein: CASSKQRTLSAYGYTF. The CDR3 bases are TGTGCCAGCAGCAAACAAAGGACACTGTCGGCCTATGGCTACACCTTC.

The chain joins TRBV9 to TRBJ2-3; 8 bases fit TRBD1. CDR1 is SGDLS and CDR2 is YYNGEE in the germline V gene. With V trimmed by 0 bases and J by 1 base, 1 base remained unmatched. CDR3 length: 15 amino acids. The DNA of the CDR3 is TGTGCCAGCAGCGTAGTGACAGGGGGCACAGATACGCAGTATTTT. Protein sequence: CASSVVTGGTDTQYF.

The chain recombines TRBV2 with TRBJ2-7; 9 nucleotides agree with TRBD2. Germline V lookup: CDR1 SNHLY, CDR2 FYNNEI. Germline trimming cut 6 bases from V and 5 bases from J; bases unmatched to any gene: 8. CDR3 size: 14 residues. The CDR3 region has the DNA TGTGCCAGCAGACAGGGCAGCGGGGGGAACGAGCAGTACTTC. This translates into CASRQGSGGNEQYF.